The 31 T cell receptor beta chains presented below share a single source sample, sequenced in a study of regulatory T cells in long-lasting Graves disease. HTBI primers from iRepertoire and Arm-PCR of CDR3 regions yielded the TCR beta libraries. TCRdb called the multiplex PCR reads again in MiXCR, with one record for every CDR3 protein. The sample includes roughly 400,000 distinct CDR3 sequences, around a fifth of them seen just once. Time point here: persistent/refractory GD, antithyroid drugs over 5 years with positive TRAb. Extracted RNA from PBMCs served as the source of the TCR library. Sequenced material: peripheral blood mononuclear cells (PBMCs), taken when the disease was refractory, from a patient treated with antithyroid drugs. These receptors were obtained from a female donor with Graves disease.

With regard to this clonotype: The junction does not match germline at one end; this may be a read error. The CDR3 here is CAGSAQGATYEQYF. The CDR3 region has the DNA TGTGCCGGCAGTGCCCAGGGGGCTACCTACGAGCAGTACTTC. The rearrangement uses TRBV2 and TRBJ2-7, with 8 positions matching TRBD1. Germline V CDR1 and CDR2: SNHLY, FYNNEI. The CDR3 sequence is 14 residues long.

The table lists this clonotype with many counts. The chain joins TRBV30 to TRBJ1-1; D remains ambiguous. V was cut by 0 bases and J by 6 bases, with 11 bases left in between. CDR3 length equals 13 residues. Germline values: CDR1 GTSNPN, CDR2 SVGIG (reference sequence). CDR3 bases: TGTGCCTGGAGTGTACGGAACGACGCTGAAGCTTTCTTT. It specifies CAWSVRNDAEAFF.

This clonotype was seen many times. The chain couples TRBV6-1 to TRBJ1-5, with D perhaps matching TRBD1 (5 bases). Germline CDR1 MNHNS, CDR2 SASEGT. The CDR3 is 15 residues long. Deletions cut 6 bases from V and 2 bases from J, with 14 bases between. The CDR3 loop reads CASSPRTGGNQPQHF. In DNA, the CDR3 is TGTGCCAGCAGCCCAAGAACGGGGGGCAATCAGCCCCAGCATTTT.

This clonotype was counted many times. The chain is built from TRBV25-1 and TRBJ2-7; no firm D call. The CDR3 is 12 residues long. CDR1 is MGHDK and CDR2 is SYGVNS in the germline V gene. Trimming removed 1 base from V and 3 bases from J, with 4 bases in between. The CDR3 sequence: CASSESRYEQYF. In DNA form, the CDR3 reads TGTGCCAGCAGTGAATCCCGCTACGAGCAGTACTTC.

This clonotype was counted at least ten times. The chain joins TRBV28 to TRBJ2-5; the match to TRBD2 covers 11 bases. The trim removed 3 bases at V and 2 bases at J, leaving 5 bases unmatched. CDR1 is MDHEN and CDR2 is SYDVKM in the germline V gene. This CDR3 has 16 amino acids. CDR3 amino acids: CASSLKVAGGQETQYF. Here the CDR3 DNA reads TGTGCCAGCAGTTTGAAGGTAGCGGGAGGGCAAGAGACCCAGTACTTC. The full variable domain, with the rest looked up from reference TRBV28 and TRBJ2-5, is DVKVTQSSRYLVKRTGEKVFLECVQDMDHENMFWYRQDPGLGLRLIYFSYDVKMKEKGDIPEGYSVSREKKERFSLILESASTNQTSMYLCASSLKVAGGQETQYFGPGTRLLVL.

The sample holds many counts of this clonotype. This chain uses TRBV6-1 with TRBJ1-1; D is unresolved. V lost 6 bases and J 0 bases, leaving 14 bases between the germline ends. CDR3 length equals 15 residues. Germline CDR1 and CDR2: MNHNS and SASEGT. CDR3 sequence reads: CASRTSLSMNTEAFF. CDR3 in DNA: TGTGCCAGCAGGACCTCCTTAAGCATGAACACTGAAGCTTTCTTT.

This clonotype was picked up many times. J is TRBJ1-4 and V is TRBV29-1; maybe TRBD1 (6 bases). This CDR3 has 15 amino acids. The V gene lost 7 bases and the J gene lost 0 bases, with 15 bases spanning the gap. CDR1 is SQVTM, CDR2 ANQGSEA, per germline. The CDR3 is CSASTGGATNEKLFF. Here the CDR3 DNA reads TGCAGCGCCTCGACAGGAGGAGCAACTAATGAAAAACTGTTTTTT. Combining the CDR3 with reference TRBV29-1 and TRBJ1-4 gives the whole variable domain SAVISQKPSRDICQRGTSLTIQCQVDSQVTMMFWYRQQPGQSLTLIATANQGSEATYESGFVIDKFPISRPNLTFSTLTVSNMSPEDSSIYLCSASTGGATNEKLFFGSGTQLSVL.

This clonotype was detected many times. The chain recombines TRBV3-1 with TRBJ1-1; D possibly corresponds to TRBD1 (5 bases). The ends were cut back, 3 bases at V and 5 bases at J, with 19 bases in the middle. Germline CDR1 is LGHDT and CDR2 is YNNKEL (reference sequence). The CDR3 sequence is 16 residues long. The CDR3 spells CASSHLRGRVATEAFF. CDR3 bases: TGTGCCAGCAGCCACCTGAGGGGCAGGGTGGCGACTGAAGCTTTCTTT.

A note on this clonotype: One end of the junction fails to match germline, which may point to a read error. The chain is built from TRBV6-1 and TRBJ2-7; no clear D gene. The CDR3 runs 16 residues. The V gene's germline CDR1 is MNHNS and CDR2 SASEGT. The CDR3 DNA is TGTGCCAGCAGTGAATTTCCGAGGTTTAGCTCCTGCGAGCAGTACTTC. Encoded protein: CASSEFPRFSSCEQYF.

Remarks on this clonotype: A far larger clone is just one base off, so this is likely a read error. Because the CDR3 is missing its conserved closing phenylalanine or tryptophan, this is likely a read error. The genes are TRBV2 and TRBJ2-5, with 8 bases lining up with TRBD1. The trim removed 5 bases at V and 5 bases at J, leaving 13 bases unmatched. The CDR3 totals 16 residues. Germline assignment: CDR1 SNHLY and CDR2 FYNNEI. The CDR3 coding sequence is TGTGCCAGCAGTTTGACCGGACAGGGAATCGGGGAGACCCAGTACCTC. This translates into CASSLTGQGIGETQYL.

This clonotype has only a few counts. CDR3 nucleotide sequence: TGCAGCGTTGCCGTAGCGGGAGTGCGAGAGACCCAGTACTTC. Translating it yields CSVAVAGVRETQYF. This chain links TRBV29-1 with TRBJ2-5; 9 bases match TRBD2. Germline V lookup: CDR1 SQVTM, CDR2 ANQGSEA. The CDR3 runs to 14 residues. Losses at the gene ends were 4 bases for V and 4 bases for J; bases not matched to a gene: 7.

The rearrangement joins TRBV27 to TRBJ1-1, with unresolved D. Trimming left V 2 bases short and J 1 base short, with 5 bases between. Germline V gene lookup returns CDR1 MNHEY and CDR2 SMNVEV (reference sequence). The CDR3 has 13 amino acids. CDR3 residues: CASSLKQNTEAFF. CDR3 sequence (DNA): TGTGCCAGCAGTTTAAAGCAGAACACTGAAGCTTTCTTT.

This clonotype was seen repeatedly, ten times or more. V gene TRBV7-2 combines with J gene TRBJ2-2; D unresolved. CDR3 length equals 13 residues. Per the germline V gene, CDR1 is SGHTA and CDR2 is FQGNSA. V lost 1 base to trimming and J lost 3 bases, with 3 bases between them. Here the CDR3 reads CASSLVYTGELFF. The CDR3 DNA reads as TGTGCCAGCAGCTTAGTGTACACCGGGGAGCTGTTTTTT.

The gene calls are TRBV27 and TRBJ2-6, with 8 bases that match TRBD1. Unmatched junction bases numbered 1, after V lost 6 bases and J lost 0 bases. CDR1 is MNHEY, CDR2 SMNVEV, per germline (reference sequence). The CDR3 length is 15 residues. The CDR3 spells CASRTGGSGANVLTF. CDR3 bases: TGTGCCAGCAGAACAGGGGGCTCTGGGGCCAACGTCCTGACTTTC. Supplemented by reference TRBV27 and TRBJ2-6, the full variable domain reads EAQVTQNPRYLITVTGKKLTVTCSQNMNHEYMSWYRQDPGLGLRQIYYSMNVEVTDKGDVPEGYKVSRKEKRNFPLILESPSPNQTSLYFCASRTGGSGANVLTFGAGSRLTVL.

This clonotype has a count of ten or more. The J gene is TRBJ1-1, the V gene TRBV6-1; 9 bases are shared with TRBD1. The V gene end was trimmed by 5 bases and the J gene end by 10 bases; junction bases not matched to a gene: 8. The CDR3 extends over 13 amino acids. Germline-derived CDR1 and CDR2 are MNHNS and SASEGT. The CDR3 DNA sequence: TGTGCCAGCAGTACCGACAGGGGGTTGGTAGCTTTCTTT. It yields the protein CASSTDRGLVAFF.

Note on this clonotype: An end of the junction does not agree with germline; a read error may underlie this. The gene calls are TRBV12-3 or TRBV12-4 and TRBJ1-3; unclear D gene. This CDR3 is 15 amino acids long. For the CDR3, the DNA is TGTGCCAGCAGTCCCCTGGCGGGAATTGGAAACACCGTATATTTT. It translates to CASSPLAGIGNTVYF.

This clonotype was observed many times. J is TRBJ2-6 and V is TRBV20-1; no firm D call. Germline CDR1 DFQATT, CDR2 SNEGSKA (reference sequence). This CDR3 is built from 15 residues. Trimming stripped 6 bases from V and 0 bases from J, with 12 bases between. The CDR3 region is CSAAIPRSGANVLTF. In nucleotides, the CDR3 is TGCAGTGCCGCGATACCGCGCTCTGGGGCCAACGTCCTGACTTTC.

Turning to this clonotype: One base away lies a much larger clone, so this may be a sequencing read error. The chain is built from TRBV20-1 and TRBJ2-7, with 7 positions matching TRBD1. Germline CDR1 DFQATT, CDR2 SNEGSKA (reference sequence). The CDR3 runs to 14 residues. In DNA form, the CDR3 reads TGCAGTGCTAGAGACCAGACAGGGAACTACGAGCGGTACTTC. The encoded protein is CSARDQTGNYERYF.

This sequence joins TRBV30 and TRBJ2-7; perhaps TRBD1 as D (6 bases). The V and J ends lost 3 bases and 2 bases respectively, with 17 bases between them. Germline CDR1 reads GTSNPN; CDR2 reads SVGIG (reference sequence). The CDR3 length is 15 residues. CDR3 sequence (DNA): TGTGCCTGGAGCTACCCCACCGGGACACCCTACGAGCAGTACTTC. It is translated as CAWSYPTGTPYEQYF.

This chain uses TRBV9 with TRBJ2-1, with D unresolved. Germline V gene sequence: CDR1 SGDLS, CDR2 YYNGEE. The length of the CDR3 is 16 residues. Trimming shortened V by 4 bases and J by 0 bases, and 14 bases separated the two germline ends. CDR3 nucleotides: TGTGCCAGCAGCCCCGCGGCGGTCAGCTCCTACAATGAGCAGTTCTTC. Translating gives CASSPAAVSSYNEQFF.

With regard to this clonotype: Since a much larger clone is just one base distant, this may be a read error. The genes are TRBV10-3 and TRBJ1-5; 7 bases line up with TRBD1. The CDR3 sequence is 13 residues long. Germline CDR1 ENHRY, CDR2 SYGVKD. The CDR3 DNA sequence: TGTGCCATCAAAGGACAGGTTAATCAGCCCCGGCATTTT. Protein sequence: CAIKGQVNQPRHF.

The sample holds a few counts of this clonotype. The genes are TRBV6-4 and TRBJ2-7; D unresolved. The length of the CDR3 is 14 residues. V was trimmed by 11 bases and J by 6 bases, leaving 23 bases between them. The V gene's germline CDR1 is MRHNA and CDR2 SNTAGT. This CDR3 reads CAAEGSGNTCEQYF. The CDR3 region has the DNA TGTGCCGCCGAAGGGTCCGGAAATACGTGCGAGCAGTACTTC.

This clonotype has at least ten counts. The chain has TRBV7-9 and TRBJ1-1; no firm D call. CDR1 and CDR2 (germline): SEHNR, FQNEAQ (reference sequence). The CDR3 has 17 residues. Trimming removed 1 base at V and 1 base at J, with 16 bases between. CDR3 sequence: CASSLGGYEAPNTEAFF. Here the CDR3 DNA reads TGTGCCAGCAGCTTAGGGGGATATGAGGCCCCGAACACTGAAGCTTTCTTT. Full variable domain (rest looked up from reference TRBV7-9 and TRBJ1-1): DTGVSQNPRHKITKRGQNVTFRCDPISEHNRLYWYRQTLGQGPEFLTYFQNEAQLEKSRLLSDRFSAERPKGSFSTLEIQRTEQGDSAMYLCASSLGGYEAPNTEAFFGQGTRLTVV.

J is TRBJ2-3 and V is TRBV11-2; 11 bases match TRBD2. V was clipped by 8 bases and J by 0 bases; unmatched bases: 4. The CDR3 consists of 15 residues. The germline V gene has CDR1 SGHAT and CDR2 FQNNGV. CDR3 amino acids: CASGTSGGSTDTQYF. The CDR3 DNA reads as TGTGCCAGCGGGACTAGCGGAGGTAGCACAGATACGCAGTATTTT.

This clonotype was observed many times. V is TRBV28 and J is TRBJ1-3, with D unresolved. The CDR3 totals 11 residues. Deletions cut 2 bases from V and 7 bases from J, with 3 bases between. The germline CDR1 and CDR2 sequences are MDHEN and SYDVKM. The CDR3 loop reads CASSLLNTIYF. In DNA, the CDR3 is TGTGCCAGCAGTTTACTGAACACCATATATTTT.

This clonotype was observed a handful of times. This sequence joins TRBV29-1 and TRBJ2-7; D not resolved. The germline V gene has CDR1 SQVTM and CDR2 ANQGSEA. Trimming took 7 bases from V and 0 from J, leaving 13 bases between them. This CDR3 has 13 residues. CDR3 sequence reads: CSAVRPSSYEQYF. The CDR3 DNA reads as TGCAGCGCGGTTAGGCCGAGCTCCTACGAGCAGTACTTC.

This clonotype was seen at least ten times. The chain uses TRBV12-3 or TRBV12-4 and TRBJ1-2; D call uncertain. The CDR3 spans 14 residues. V gave up 7 bases and J gave up 8 bases, with 20 bases separating them. The chain's CDR3 is CASTTGSLGGGYTF. The CDR3 bases are TGTGCCAGCACCACTGGATCACTGGGTGGAGGCTACACCTTC.

V gene TRBV5-1 combines with J gene TRBJ1-6; D is ambiguous. Trimming stripped 3 bases from V and 7 bases from J, with 8 bases between. Germline values: CDR1 SGHRS, CDR2 YFSETQ. The CDR3 spans 13 residues. The CDR3 DNA is TGCGCCAGCAGCTCCGACCCGAATTCACCCCTCCACTTT. It codes for CASSSDPNSPLHF.

Turning to this clonotype: One base away lies a much larger clone, so this may be a sequencing read error. The chain links TRBV11-2 to TRBJ2-5; the D gene is possibly TRBD2 (6 bases). The J call may be mistaken, given a closer DNA end match to TRBJ2-7. Germline CDR1 and CDR2: SGHAT and FQNNGV. The CDR3 totals 13 residues. The chain's CDR3 is CASSFEDYYEQYF. The CDR3 coding sequence is TGTGCCAGCAGCTTCGAGGACTACTACGAGCAGTACTTC.

This chain joins TRBV3-1 and TRBJ1-2; D is unclear. The CDR3 extends over 14 amino acids. Germline V gives CDR1 LGHDT, CDR2 YNNKEL (reference sequence). The ends were cut back, 0 bases at V and 4 bases at J, with 9 bases in the middle. This CDR3 is CASSQEGRSYGYTF. As DNA, the CDR3 is TGTGCCAGCAGCCAAGAGGGCAGATCCTATGGCTACACCTTC.

This clonotype appeared many times. The chain carries TRBV28 and TRBJ2-7, with a tentative D call TRBD2 (5 bases). The germline V gene has CDR1 MDHEN and CDR2 SYDVKM. V gave up 3 bases and J gave up 4 bases, with 16 bases separating them. The CDR3 length is 15 residues. CDR3 sequence (DNA): TGTGCCAGCAGTTTTGAGGGCATCACGCCTTACGAGCAGTACTTC. This encodes CASSFEGITPYEQYF.